The 12 T cell receptor beta chains below come from one sample, sequenced in a study of blood T cell repertoires in COVID-19. Only in-frame clones appear in the TCRdb table, and some are missing; sequencing was by immunoSEQ multiplex PCR. The table records some 22,000 clones, roughly 83% of them present only once. Source material: peripheral blood. These receptors came from a man between 65 and 85 years old with acute or convalescent COVID-19.

This clone was seen only once. The genes are TRBV5-1 and TRBJ1-1; 7 bases align to TRBD1. The CDR3 extends over 13 amino acids. Germline V gene lookup returns CDR1 SGHRS and CDR2 YFSETQ. Germline trimming cut 3 bases from V and 5 bases from J; bases unmatched to any gene: 4. In DNA form, the CDR3 reads TGCGCCAGCAGCTCTACAGGGGATACTGAAGCTTTCTTT. Amino acids: CASSSTGDTEAFF.

This chain joins TRBV20-1 and TRBJ2-7; 7 nucleotides agree with TRBD1. The CDR3 has 11 residues. Germline loops: CDR1 DFQATT, CDR2 SNEGSKA (reference sequence). V dropped 6 bases and J dropped 5; count of bases not matched to a gene: 4. The CDR3 region is CSAYRGHEQYF. The CDR3 DNA is TGCAGTGCGTACAGGGGCCACGAGCAGTACTTC.

CDR3 residues: CASSYRGTLRGYTF. The CDR3 DNA sequence: TGTGCCAGCAGTTATCGCGGGACGCTTAGGGGCTACACCTTC. The chain carries TRBV27 and TRBJ1-2; possible D gene TRBD1, 5 bases. The V and J ends lost 4 bases and 8 bases respectively, with 17 bases between them. Germline lookup yields CDR1 MNHEY and CDR2 SMNVEV (reference sequence). The CDR3 loop spans 14 amino acids.

The genes are TRBV3-1 (or the pseudogene TRBV3-2) and TRBJ2-3, with D possibly being TRBD2 (5 bases). CDR1 is LGHDT, CDR2 YNNKEL, per germline (reference sequence). V lost 0 bases to trimming and J lost 4 bases, with 11 bases between them. CDR3 size: 15 residues. The CDR3 protein is CASSQDKAGADTQYF. In DNA, the CDR3 is TGTGCCAGCAGCCAAGATAAGGCCGGGGCAGATACGCAGTATTTT.

This CDR3 is CASSQDIASNYGYTF. CDR3 coding DNA: TGCGCCAGCAGCCAAGATATTGCCAGTAACTATGGCTACACCTTC. The gene calls are TRBV4-3 and TRBJ1-2; D unclear. Germline CDR1 is LGHNA and CDR2 is YSLEER. This CDR3 is 15 amino acids long. V was shortened by 0 bases and J by 1 base, with 9 bases between the two germline ends.

This chain links TRBV30 with TRBJ1-3; D is uncertain. Germline CDR1 GTSNPN, CDR2 SVGIG (reference sequence). The length of the CDR3 is 14 residues. The V gene lost 3 bases and the J gene lost 1 base, with 10 bases spanning the gap. CDR3 DNA sequence: TGTGCCTGGAGGGCGGATCGATCTGGAAACACCATATATTTT. This sequence encodes CAWRADRSGNTIYF.

The chain couples TRBV6-1 to TRBJ1-2; 7 positions agree with TRBD1. Losses at the gene ends were 1 base for V and 0 bases for J; bases not matched to a gene: 5. CDR1 MNHNS and CDR2 SASEGT come from the germline V gene. This CDR3 contains 16 residues. DNA of the CDR3: TGTGCCAGCAGTGAAGTGGGACAGTTAGCTAACTATGGCTACACCTTC. This codes for CASSEVGQLANYGYTF.

This chain joins TRBV5-5 and TRBJ2-3; TRBD2 matches 11 bases. CDR3 size: 15 residues. Germline V gene lookup returns CDR1 SGHKS and CDR2 YYEKEE (reference sequence). The J segment lost 4 bases and the V segment lost 4 bases, leaving 5 bases of the junction unmatched. CDR3 protein: CASSAGLADPDTQYF. The DNA for the CDR3 is TGTGCCAGCAGCGCGGGACTAGCGGACCCAGATACGCAGTATTTT.

This clone has just a few counts. The chain is built from TRBV30 and TRBJ2-3; D perhaps matches TRBD2 (6 bases). V dropped 8 bases and J dropped 3 bases, with 15 bases sitting between them. The CDR3 runs 13 residues. The V gene's germline CDR1 is GTSNPN and CDR2 SVGIG (reference sequence). The CDR3 spells CALSLAGTDTQYF. DNA of the CDR3: TGTGCCCTCTCGTTGGCGGGAACAGATACGCAGTATTTT.

CDR3 protein: CASIYRGREQYF. CDR3 in DNA: TGCGCCAGCATTTACAGGGGAAGAGAGCAGTACTTC. The chain has TRBV10-1 and TRBJ2-7; 7 bases are a match to TRBD1. The trim removed 7 bases at V and 7 bases at J, leaving 7 bases unmatched. In germline, CDR1 is WNHNN, CDR2 SYGVQD (reference sequence). CDR3 length: 12 amino acids.

The chain couples TRBV10-3 to TRBJ1-5; D perhaps matches TRBD1 (6 bases). The V gene lost 4 bases and the J gene lost 6 bases, with 22 bases spanning the gap. The CDR3 length is 17 residues. The V gene's germline CDR1 is ENHRY and CDR2 SYGVKD. The CDR3 sequence: CAISASSGQKAGQPQHF. CDR3 nucleotides: TGTGCCATCAGTGCCTCGAGCGGACAGAAGGCGGGTCAGCCCCAGCATTTT.

V is TRBV5-8 and J is TRBJ1-1; perhaps TRBD1 as D (5 bases). The CDR3 covers 16 residues. Trimming shortened V by 2 bases and J by 10 bases, and 24 bases separated the two germline ends. Germline CDR1 SGHTS, CDR2 YDEGEE. For the CDR3, the DNA is TGTGCCAGCAGCTTTTTCATGGGACGGGAGGGCCGGGCAGCTTTCTTT. Protein sequence: CASSFFMGREGRAAFF.